This TCR beta chain derives from a study of neurological immune-mediated disorders. Study results and caveats: TCR-beta repertoires seemed private in all groups, with no expanded CDR3 amino acid sequences shared.

V gave up 0 bases and J gave up 4 bases, with 7 bases separating them. CDR3 length equals 14 residues. Germline CDR1 is SGHRS and CDR2 is YFSETQ. This clonotype was detected many times. What it binds is unknown. cDNA was made by 5'RACE with 10-nucleotide random UMIs. MiXCR, applied by TCRdb to the 5' RACE reads, yields one record per CDR3 protein. The sample records more than 45,000 distinct CDR3 sequences, approximately 4.1% being singletons. Sample: PBMCs. The source of this sequence is a man between 45 and 60 years old with multiple sclerosis. V and J are TRBV5-1 and TRBJ2-2, with D unresolved. In nucleotides, the CDR3 is TGCGCCAGCAGCTTGGTCGGAGCCACCGGGGAGCTGTTTTTT. Translated: CASSLVGATGELFF.